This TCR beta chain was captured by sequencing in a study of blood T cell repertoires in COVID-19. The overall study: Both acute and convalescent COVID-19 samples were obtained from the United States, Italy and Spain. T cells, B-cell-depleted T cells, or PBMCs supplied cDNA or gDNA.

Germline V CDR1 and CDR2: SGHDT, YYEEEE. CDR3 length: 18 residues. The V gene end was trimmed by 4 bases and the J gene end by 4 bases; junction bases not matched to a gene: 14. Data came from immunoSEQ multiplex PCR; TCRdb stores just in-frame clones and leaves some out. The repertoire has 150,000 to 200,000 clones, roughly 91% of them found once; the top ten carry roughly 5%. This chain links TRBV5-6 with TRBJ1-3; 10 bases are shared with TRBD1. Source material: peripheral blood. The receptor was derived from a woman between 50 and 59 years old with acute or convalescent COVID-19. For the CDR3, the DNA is TGTGCCAGCAGCCCCGGGACAGGGGCTCGTTGGAGAGGAAACACCATATATTTT. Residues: CASSPGTGARWRGNTIYF. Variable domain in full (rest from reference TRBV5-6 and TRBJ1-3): DAGVTQSPTHLIKTRGQQVTLRCSPKSGHDTVSWYQQALGQGPQFIFQYYEEEERQRGNFPDRFSGHQFPNYSSELNVNALLLGDSALYLCASSPGTGARWRGNTIYFGEGSWLTVV.